This T cell receptor beta chain was captured by sequencing in a study of response to subunit inactivated influenza vaccine. TCRdb called the RT-PCR reads again in MiXCR, with one record for every CDR3 protein. This sample has almost 600,000 distinct CDR3 sequences, with 13% to 15% found just once. This clonotype appeared many times. This receptor was obtained from a man aged 50 to 60 who received an inactivated influenza vaccine. The input for sequencing was PBMCs from blood, taken 11 to 12 days after vaccination.

The CDR3 DNA reads as TGCGCCAGCAGTTCCTTCTCGGGACCCCTTGAGCAGTACTTC. The encoded protein is CASSSFSGPLEQYF. The chain is built from TRBV5-1 and TRBJ2-7; D may match TRBD1 or TRBD2 (5 bases each). V lost 5 bases and J lost 7, with 19 bases in between. Germline CDR1 reads SGHRS; CDR2 reads YFSETQ. The CDR3 sequence is 14 residues long.